The 28 T cell receptor beta chains below all came from one sample that was sequenced in a study of blood T cell repertoires in COVID-19. TCRdb keeps only in-frame clones here, not all; method: immunoSEQ multiplex PCR. The sample lists 40,000 to 45,000 clones; roughly nine tenths were seen once. The sequenced sample was peripheral blood. The receptors were gathered from a human donor in a cohort sampled during active COVID-19.

The V call is TRBV4-1, the J call TRBJ1-2, with 8 nucleotides matching TRBD1. Per germline, CDR1 MGHRA and CDR2 YSYEKL. The CDR3 covers 15 residues. V shed 4 bases and J 0 bases; nucleotides not matched to a gene: 4. CDR3 amino acids: CASSPTGGSNYGYTF. CDR3 DNA: TGCGCCAGCAGCCCCACAGGGGGGTCTAACTATGGCTACACCTTC.

This clone was recorded a few times. The chain couples TRBV19 to TRBJ1-1; D possibly corresponds to TRBD1 (5 bases). The length of the CDR3 is 15 residues. With 2 bases removed from V and 0 bases from J, the gap between germline ends came to 10 bases. Germline V gene lookup returns CDR1 LNHDA and CDR2 SQIVND (reference sequence). This CDR3 is CASSISGGMNTEAFF. In DNA, the CDR3 is TGTGCCAGTAGTATATCGGGGGGAATGAACACTGAAGCTTTCTTT. Based on the CDR3 plus reference TRBV19 and TRBJ1-1, the full variable domain is DGGITQSPKYLFRKEGQNVTLSCEQNLNHDAMYWYRQDPGQGLRLIYYSQIVNDFQKGDIAEGYSVSREKKESFPLTVTSAQKNPTAFYLCASSISGGMNTEAFFGQGTRLTVV.

The gene calls are TRBV13 and TRBJ2-3, with TRBD2 matching over 8 bases. The CDR3 loop spans 17 amino acids. V gave up 2 bases and J gave up 5 bases; unmatched junction bases: 12. Germline CDR1 is PRHDT and CDR2 is FYEKMQ (reference sequence). CDR3 region: CASSLRWAGGLGDTQYF. CDR3 in DNA: TGTGCCAGCAGCTTACGATGGGCGGGAGGACTTGGAGATACGCAGTATTTT.

In its sample, this clone was seen once. This sequence joins TRBV6-6 and TRBJ2-7, with 7 bases aligning to TRBD1. The CDR3 runs to 14 residues. V was clipped by 0 bases and J by 5 bases; unmatched bases: 4. CDR1 is MNHNY and CDR2 is SVGAGI in the germline V gene (reference sequence). CDR3: CASSYSGQQNEQYF. In DNA, the CDR3 is TGTGCCAGCAGTTACTCGGGACAGCAAAACGAGCAGTACTTC.

The genes are TRBV20-1 and TRBJ2-1; TRBD2 agrees at 8 bases. The V segment lost 3 bases and the J segment 4 bases; nucleotides outside the gene matches: 5. The CDR3 covers 14 residues. CDR1 is DFQATT, CDR2 SNEGSKA, per germline (reference sequence). DNA for the CDR3: TGCAGTGCTAGTCGGGCGGGAGGATACAATGAGCAGTTCTTC. Translation gives CSASRAGGYNEQFF.

In this sample, this clone turned up once. The chain combines TRBV6-5 with TRBJ2-1; the D is unclear. Between the trimmed V and J ends, which lost 6 bases and 3 bases, there was a span of 6 bases. From germline, CDR1 is MNHEY and CDR2 SVGAGI. This CDR3 spans 12 amino acids. The CDR3 sequence: CASRTRYNEQFF. The DNA of the CDR3 is TGTGCCAGCAGAACACGCTACAATGAGCAGTTCTTC.

The J gene is TRBJ2-1, the V gene TRBV15; 7 bases are shared with TRBD1. Unmatched junction bases numbered 8, after V lost 2 bases and J lost 7 bases. The CDR3 contains 15 residues. Germline V gene data show CDR1 as LNHNV and CDR2 as YYDKDF (reference sequence). In DNA, the CDR3 is TGTGCCACCAGCAGAAGACAGGGAGAGTGGAATGAGCAGTTCTTC. Protein sequence: CATSRRQGEWNEQFF.

The J gene is TRBJ2-7, the V gene TRBV7-2; 14 bases match TRBD2. The V segment lost 4 bases and the J segment 11 bases; nucleotides outside the gene matches: 7. Per the germline V gene, CDR1 is SGHTA and CDR2 is FQGNSA. This CDR3 region has 14 residues. The CDR3 loop is CASSSRTSGGKKYF. The CDR3 coding sequence is TGTGCCAGCAGCTCCAGGACTAGCGGGGGGAAAAAGTACTTC. Full variable domain (outside the CDR3, taken from reference TRBV7-2 and TRBJ2-7): GAGVSQSPSNKVTEKGKDVELRCDPISGHTALYWYRQSLGQGLEFLIYFQGNSAPDKSGLPSDRFSAERTGGSVSTLTIQRTQQEDSAVYLCASSSRTSGGKKYFGPGTRLTVT.

The DNA for the CDR3 is TGTGCCAGCAGTAAGGACTCCCTGGGTAATCAGCCCCAGCATTTT. It translates to CASSKDSLGNQPQHF. The V gene is TRBV2, the J gene TRBJ1-5; no clear D gene. CDR3 length equals 15 residues. CDR1 is SNHLY, CDR2 FYNNEI, per germline. Trimming cost V 5 bases and J 4 bases, with 15 bases left between them.

V gene TRBV28 combines with J gene TRBJ1-5; 9 bases map to TRBD1. V trimming: 5 bases; J trimming: 0 bases; junction bases outside the gene matches: 17. The CDR3 totals 20 residues. From germline, CDR1 is MDHEN and CDR2 SYDVKM. The chain's CDR3 is CASSPTRQGDSWDSNQPQHF. CDR3 DNA sequence: TGTGCCAGCAGTCCGACCCGACAGGGGGATAGTTGGGATAGCAATCAGCCCCAGCATTTT.

The genes are TRBV29-1 and TRBJ2-1; D gene uncertain. The CDR3 consists of 13 residues. The V end lost 6 bases, the J end lost 8 bases, and 17 bases lay between the germline ends. Germline values: CDR1 SQVTM, CDR2 ANQGSEA. CDR3 residues: CSVAPPGSYEQFF. CDR3 nucleotides: TGCAGCGTGGCCCCACCGGGTTCGTATGAGCAGTTCTTC.

The rearrangement joins TRBV2 to TRBJ2-1; 8 bases line up with TRBD2. The germline V gene has CDR1 SNHLY and CDR2 FYNNEI. The J segment lost 6 bases and the V segment lost 0 bases, leaving 4 bases of the junction unmatched. The CDR3 covers 15 residues. The CDR3 sequence: CASSEALGTSNEQFF. Written as DNA, the CDR3 is TGTGCCAGCAGTGAAGCGCTTGGGACTAGCAATGAGCAGTTCTTC.

This clone was observed a few times. This rearrangement joins TRBV12-3 or TRBV12-4 to TRBJ1-3; 10 bases fit TRBD1. The CDR3 is 13 amino acids. Germline trimming cut 10 bases from V and 2 bases from J; bases unmatched to any gene: 2. The CDR3 here is CATDRGPGNTIYF. For the CDR3, the DNA is TGTGCCACCGACAGGGGGCCTGGAAACACCATATATTTT.

The rearrangement joins TRBV6-5 to TRBJ1-2, with 7 bases identical to TRBD1. The V and J ends lost 2 bases and 7 bases, in that order; junction bases with no gene match: 7. CDR3 size: 14 residues. Germline V lookup: CDR1 MNHEY, CDR2 SVGAGI. The CDR3 sequence: CASSYRDRAGGYTF. CDR3 DNA: TGTGCCAGCAGTTACAGAGACAGGGCGGGTGGCTACACCTTC.

The chain couples TRBV6-6 to TRBJ2-7; 10 positions agree with TRBD1. CDR1 MNHNY and CDR2 SVGAGI come from the germline V gene (reference sequence). The CDR3 runs to 16 residues. J was trimmed by 4 bases and V by 0 bases; bases with no gene match: 6. The CDR3: CASSYSQGQGRYEQYF. In DNA form, the CDR3 reads TGTGCCAGCAGTTACTCGCAGGGACAGGGGAGGTACGAGCAGTACTTC.

V is TRBV10-3 and J is TRBJ2-7, with D maybe TRBD1 (6 bases). There are 13 residues in the CDR3. V dropped 4 bases and J dropped 4 bases, with 11 bases sitting between them. The germline gives CDR1 ENHRY, CDR2 SYGVKD. Here the CDR3 reads CAISAPQGYEQYF. DNA of the CDR3: TGTGCCATCAGTGCTCCACAGGGTTACGAGCAGTACTTC.

The chain uses TRBV6-2 or TRBV6-3 and TRBJ2-7, with 11 bases lining up with TRBD2. Germline CDR1 MNHEY, CDR2 SVGEGT. This CDR3 contains 16 residues. With 2 bases clipped from V and 2 bases from J, the junction kept 5 bases outside the gene matches. The chain's CDR3 is CASSYARLAGPYEQYF. The CDR3 nucleotides read TGTGCCAGCAGTTACGCCCGACTAGCGGGGCCCTACGAGCAGTACTTC.

The V and J genes are TRBV2 and TRBJ2-1, with D uncertain. V was shortened by 7 bases and J by 6 bases, with 16 bases between the two germline ends. This CDR3 has 14 residues. CDR1 and CDR2 from the germline V gene are SNHLY and FYNNEI. The CDR3 loop reads CASKGLASTNEQFF. The CDR3 DNA is TGTGCCAGCAAAGGTTTAGCTTCGACCAATGAGCAGTTCTTC.

The chain uses TRBV27 and TRBJ1-1, with D possibly TRBD1 on 6 matching bases. The CDR3 runs 14 residues. Between the trimmed V and J ends, which lost 5 bases and 1 base, there was a span of 11 bases. Per germline, CDR1 MNHEY and CDR2 SMNVEV (reference sequence). The CDR3 bases are TGTGCCAGCAGTCAGGACAGACCGAACACTGAAGCTTTCTTT. Encoded protein: CASSQDRPNTEAFF.

This clone was counted a single time. The J gene is TRBJ2-3, the V gene TRBV14; D call uncertain. Germline V gives CDR1 SGHDN, CDR2 FVKESK. Deletions cut 1 base from V and 10 bases from J, with 9 bases between. The CDR3 loop spans 12 amino acids. This chain's CDR3 is CASSQGRGSQYF. CDR3 coding DNA: TGTGCCAGCAGCCAAGGGAGAGGTTCGCAGTATTTT.

The CDR3: CASSHPAGLAGGPNTGELFF. The CDR3 DNA reads TGCGCCAGCAGCCACCCGGCGGGACTAGCGGGGGGGCCGAACACCGGGGAGCTGTTTTTT. This chain connects TRBV4-3 to TRBJ2-2; 16 nucleotides agree with TRBD2. J was trimmed by 0 bases and V by 3 bases; bases with no gene match: 7. From germline, CDR1 is LGHNA and CDR2 YSLEER. This CDR3 spans 20 amino acids.

The V and J genes are TRBV6-4 and TRBJ2-3; 9 bases agree with TRBD2. Germline CDR1 MRHNA, CDR2 SNTAGT. The CDR3 loop spans 15 amino acids. The V and J ends lost 0 bases and 7 bases, in that order; junction bases with no gene match: 5. The chain's CDR3 is CASSDSSGGSNTQYF. In DNA form, the CDR3 reads TGTGCCAGCAGTGACTCAAGCGGGGGGTCGAATACGCAGTATTTT.

The chain employs TRBV6-2 or TRBV6-3 and TRBJ2-6; maybe TRBD1 (5 bases). The germline gives CDR1 MNHEY, CDR2 SVGEGT. This CDR3 comprises 19 residues. With 5 bases removed from V and 0 bases from J, the gap between germline ends came to 20 bases. CDR3 amino acids: CASSTFRETQISGANVLTF. The DNA of the CDR3 is TGTGCCAGCAGTACATTCAGGGAAACTCAGATCTCTGGGGCCAACGTCCTGACTTTC.

Concerning this clone itself: An end of the junction does not agree with germline; a read error may underlie this. The CDR3 DNA follows: TGTGCCACCAGCATCCCGGGCCAAGAGACCCAGTACTTC. Protein: CATSIPGQETQYF. The chain joins TRBV7-2 to TRBJ2-5, with no clear D. Germline values: CDR1 SGHTA, CDR2 FQGNSA. The CDR3 loop spans 13 amino acids.

V is TRBV6-6 and J is TRBJ2-1; TRBD2 matches at 10 bases. The ends lost 0 bases at V and 5 bases at J; junction bases unmatched: 4. The V gene's germline CDR1 is MNHNY and CDR2 SVGAGI (reference sequence). The CDR3 length is 16 residues. The CDR3 sequence is CASSYSSLAGDNEQFF. DNA for the CDR3: TGTGCCAGCAGTTACTCGAGCCTAGCGGGGGACAATGAGCAGTTCTTC.

V usage is TRBV28 and J usage is TRBJ1-5, with TRBD1 matching 8 bases. The CDR3 sequence is 15 residues long. CDR1 and CDR2 (germline): MDHEN, SYDVKM. The trim removed 4 bases at V and 2 bases at J, leaving 4 bases unmatched. CDR3 coding DNA: TGTGCCAGCAGTTCCGGGACAGGACGCAATCAGCCCCAGCATTTT. Encoded protein: CASSSGTGRNQPQHF. Complete variable domain (other parts from reference TRBV28 and TRBJ1-5): DVKVTQSSRYLVKRTGEKVFLECVQDMDHENMFWYRQDPGLGLRLIYFSYDVKMKEKGDIPEGYSVSREKKERFSLILESASTNQTSMYLCASSSGTGRNQPQHFGDGTRLSIL.

The genes are TRBV9 and TRBJ2-1, with 8 bases lining up with TRBD2. Germline assignment: CDR1 SGDLS and CDR2 YYNGEE. J lost 1 base, V lost 0 bases, and 3 bases had no gene match. The CDR3 has 16 residues. The CDR3: CASSVGSSGSYNEQFF. Here the CDR3 DNA reads TGTGCCAGCAGCGTAGGGTCTAGCGGGTCCTACAATGAGCAGTTCTTC.

The rearrangement links TRBV18 to TRBJ2-5; perhaps TRBD1 as D (6 bases). The CDR3 contains 15 residues. Deletions cut 3 bases from V and 5 bases from J, with 16 bases between. Germline values: CDR1 KGHSH, CDR2 LQKENI. CDR3 coding DNA: TGTGCCAGCTCACCGAAAAGACAGGCTGAGGAGACCCAGTACTTC. Residues: CASSPKRQAEETQYF.